Each of the 20 T cell receptor beta chains below was sequenced from the same sample in a study of regulatory T cells in long-lasting Graves disease. The time point here: newly diagnosed GD, antithyroid drugs for less than 3 months. Extracted PBMC RNA gave rise to the TCR library. Investigators prepared the TCR beta libraries by applying iRepertoire HTBI primers and Arm-PCR of CDR3 regions. TCRdb reanalysed the multiplex PCR reads using MiXCR and keeps one entry per CDR3 protein. There are a few hundred thousand distinct CDR3 sequences in the sample; approximately 20% occur only once, and around 20% lies in the top ten. Sequencing was performed on peripheral blood mononuclear cells (PBMCs), taken at new diagnosis, from a patient treated with antithyroid drugs. The receptor set was obtained from a female donor with Graves disease.

The sample holds many counts of this clonotype. The chain is built from TRBV7-3 and TRBJ1-6; D gene ambiguous. CDR3 length: 13 amino acids. V was pared by 4 bases and J by 8 bases, with 9 bases between. Germline-derived CDR1 and CDR2 are SGHTA and FQGTGA. The CDR3 nucleotides read TGTGCCAGCAGCTCACGCCAGTATTCACCCCTCCACTTT. Protein: CASSSRQYSPLHF.

This clonotype showed up many times. The chain recombines TRBV30 with TRBJ1-2; D not resolved. The CDR3 runs to 15 residues. V gave up 4 bases and J gave up 3 bases, with 18 bases separating them. CDR1 GTSNPN and CDR2 SVGIG come from the germline V gene (reference sequence). This CDR3 is CAWTSRYRKDYGYTF. CDR3 DNA sequence: TGTGCCTGGACCTCTCGGTATCGTAAGGACTATGGCTACACCTTC.

This clonotype was detected a few times. The chain is built from TRBV18 and TRBJ1-5; D ambiguous. Looked up from germline, CDR1 is KGHSH and CDR2 is LQKENI. The CDR3 contains 14 residues. V was shortened by 6 bases and J by 4 bases, with 13 bases between the two germline ends. This chain's CDR3 is CASSDSALNQPQHF. CDR3 DNA: TGTGCCAGCTCCGACTCGGCCCTAAATCAGCCCCAGCATTTT.

There are a few counts of this clonotype. The chain joins TRBV7-9 to TRBJ2-3; 10 nucleotides line up with TRBD2. The CDR3 has 14 residues. The junction had 5 bases not matched to a gene; V was cut back by 5 bases and J by 6 bases. Germline V lookup: CDR1 SEHNR, CDR2 FQNEAQ (reference sequence). The CDR3, as DNA: TGTGCCAGCAGCCAACTAGCGGGATTTGATACGCAGTATTTT. Residues: CASSQLAGFDTQYF.

Many counts were recorded for this clonotype. Here the CDR3 DNA reads TGTGCCAGCAGCAGAGCAATAGACTACGAGCAGTACTTC. It codes for CASSRAIDYEQYF. The rearrangement links TRBV3-1 to TRBJ2-7; D uncertain. The V and J ends lost 5 bases and 3 bases respectively, with 11 bases between them. CDR1 LGHDT and CDR2 YNNKEL come from the germline V gene (reference sequence). There are 13 residues in the CDR3.

This clonotype was observed a handful of times. The V call is TRBV27, the J call TRBJ2-1; 12 nucleotides match TRBD1. This CDR3 is built from 14 residues. Trimming at V came to 2 bases and at J to 8 bases, leaving 1 base not matched to a gene. The germline V gene has CDR1 MNHEY and CDR2 SMNVEV (reference sequence). CDR3 sequence (DNA): TGTGCCAGCAGTTTAGGGACAGGGGGCTATGAGCAGTTCTTC. This encodes CASSLGTGGYEQFF.

In this sample, this clonotype turned up many times. The genes are TRBV7-9 and TRBJ2-7; 7 bases are a match to TRBD2. The CDR3 spans 12 residues. Germline V gene lookup returns CDR1 SEHNR and CDR2 FQNEAQ (reference sequence). The V segment lost 1 base and the J segment 6 bases; nucleotides outside the gene matches: 0. This CDR3 is CASSLGGGEQYF. CDR3 nucleotides: TGTGCCAGCAGCTTAGGGGGGGGCGAGCAGTACTTC.

The J gene is TRBJ2-5, the V gene TRBV25-1; a possible D gene is TRBD1 (7 bases). CDR3 length: 16 residues. CDR1 is MGHDK, CDR2 SYGVNS, per germline. Trimming took 1 base from V and 1 from J, leaving 13 bases between them. The CDR3 is CASSEFGQGGQETQYF. In nucleotides, the CDR3 is TGTGCCAGCAGTGAATTTGGGCAGGGGGGCCAAGAGACCCAGTACTTC.

A few counts support this clonotype. The chain employs TRBV3-1 and TRBJ1-2; D is perhaps TRBD1 (5 bases). Trimming shortened V by 0 bases and J by 1 base, and 12 bases separated the two germline ends. The CDR3 consists of 16 residues. Germline V gene sequence: CDR1 LGHDT, CDR2 YNNKEL (reference sequence). CDR3 residues: CASSQDGGGLNYGYTF. The DNA for the CDR3 is TGTGCCAGCAGCCAAGATGGCGGGGGTCTTAACTATGGCTACACCTTC. The variable domain in full, completed from reference TRBV3-1 and TRBJ1-2, reads DTAVSQTPKYLVTQMGNDKSIKCEQNLGHDTMYWYKQDSKKFLKIMFSYNNKELIINETVPNRFSPKSPDKAHLNLHINSLELGDSAVYFCASSQDGGGLNYGYTFGSGTRLTVV.

This clonotype has a count of ten or more. The rearrangement uses TRBV6-2 or TRBV6-3 and TRBJ1-1; D ambiguous. The V gene lost 5 bases and the J gene lost 7 bases, with 14 bases spanning the gap. The CDR3 is made up of 13 amino acids. Germline CDR1 MNHEY, CDR2 SVGEGT. CDR3 loop: CASSEVGLGEAFF. Here the CDR3 DNA reads TGTGCCAGCAGTGAAGTGGGTTTGGGTGAAGCTTTCTTT.

This clonotype was recorded many times. J is TRBJ2-3 and V is TRBV7-9; D may correspond to TRBD1 or TRBD2 (6 bases each). The CDR3 loop spans 15 amino acids. The V end was cut by 2 bases, the J end by 4 bases, with 13 bases between. Germline CDR1 reads SEHNR; CDR2 reads FQNEAQ (reference sequence). The CDR3 DNA reads as TGTGCCAGCAGCTTATTGGGGGGCTCAGCAGATACGCAGTATTTT. This codes for CASSLLGGSADTQYF.

This clonotype was seen more than once but under ten times. The rearrangement uses TRBV2 and TRBJ2-3; perhaps TRBD2 as D (7 bases). Germline V gene data show CDR1 as SNHLY and CDR2 as FYNNEI. V lost 8 bases to trimming and J lost 1 base, with 13 bases between them. The CDR3 is 14 amino acids. The CDR3 region is CASGGGERTDTQYF. For the CDR3, the DNA is TGTGCCAGCGGAGGGGGGGAGCGCACAGATACGCAGTATTTT.

This clonotype was seen only a few times. This sequence joins TRBV27 and TRBJ2-5; D not certain. This CDR3 comprises 15 residues. Trimming cost V 1 base and J 2 bases, with 11 bases left between them. Germline V lookup: CDR1 MNHEY, CDR2 SMNVEV (reference sequence). CDR3 amino acids: CASSLLADGQETQYF. DNA of the CDR3: TGTGCCAGCAGTTTATTGGCTGACGGTCAAGAGACCCAGTACTTC.

This clonotype was observed many times. The genes are TRBV2 and TRBJ1-2, with D tentatively TRBD1 (6 bases). CDR1 SNHLY and CDR2 FYNNEI come from the germline V gene. The V gene lost 6 bases and the J gene lost 6 bases, with 14 bases spanning the gap. The length of the CDR3 is 13 residues. The CDR3 nucleotides are TGTGCCAGCAGGGGGGCAGGGAAGGATGGCTACACCTTC. This encodes CASRGAGKDGYTF. The variable domain in full, completed from reference TRBV2 and TRBJ1-2, reads EPEVTQTPSHQVTQMGQEVILRCVPISNHLYFYWYRQILGQKVEFLVSFYNNEISEKSEIFDDQFSVERPDGSNFTLKIRSTKLEDSAMYFCASRGAGKDGYTFGSGTRLTVV.

This clonotype was recorded at least ten times. This chain links TRBV19 with TRBJ2-3, with TRBD2 matching over 12 bases. The junction had 15 bases not matched to a gene; V was cut back by 7 bases and J by 1 base. CDR3 length: 19 residues. Germline V gene sequence: CDR1 LNHDA, CDR2 SQIVND (reference sequence). The CDR3 region has the DNA TGTGCCAGTAATGGGGGACTAGCGGGCCCTATAGGGGGCACAGATACGCAGTATTTT. Translating it yields CASNGGLAGPIGGTDTQYF. Drawing the rest from reference TRBV19 and TRBJ2-3, the complete variable domain is DGGITQSPKYLFRKEGQNVTLSCEQNLNHDAMYWYRQDPGQGLRLIYYSQIVNDFQKGDIAEGYSVSREKKESFPLTVTSAQKNPTAFYLCASNGGLAGPIGGTDTQYFGPGTRLTVL.

This clonotype was observed at least ten times. V is TRBV2 and J is TRBJ1-1, with D tentatively TRBD1 (6 bases). This CDR3 comprises 13 residues. Trimming stripped 7 bases from V and 2 bases from J, with 11 bases between. Germline lookup yields CDR1 SNHLY and CDR2 FYNNEI. The CDR3, as DNA: TGTGCCAGCACCAGGGGCCCAAACACTGAAGCTTTCTTT. Protein product: CASTRGPNTEAFF.

This clonotype was detected many times. V usage is TRBV6-1 and J usage is TRBJ1-5; D is possibly TRBD1 (6 bases). CDR1 and CDR2 (germline): MNHNS, SASEGT. V lost 8 bases, J lost 0 bases, and 8 bases lay in between. The CDR3 is 13 residues long. The CDR3 spells CASDRSSNQPQHF. The DNA for the CDR3 is TGTGCCAGCGACAGGAGTAGCAATCAGCCCCAGCATTTT.

This clonotype was counted at least ten times. The V and J genes are TRBV4-3 and TRBJ2-5; the D gene is possibly TRBD1 (5 bases). The germline gives CDR1 LGHNA, CDR2 YSLEER. With 5 bases removed from V and 0 bases from J, the gap between germline ends came to 7 bases. This CDR3 is built from 13 residues. Here the CDR3 DNA reads TGCGCCAGCAGCAAAGGGGACCAAGAGACCCAGTACTTC. This gives the protein CASSKGDQETQYF.

Comment on this clonotype: It is likely a read error: a sequence one base away is far more abundant. The chain joins TRBV11-2 to TRBJ2-3; D remains unclear. The germline V gene has CDR1 SGHAT and CDR2 FQNNGV. This CDR3 spans 15 amino acids. V dropped 5 bases and J dropped 0 bases, with 12 bases sitting between them. The CDR3 loop reads CASSPGPTSTDTQYF. The DNA for the CDR3 is TGTGCCAGCAGCCCTGGGCCAACTAGCACAGATACGCAGTATTTT.

This clonotype appeared many times. The chain couples TRBV6-1 to TRBJ1-3; D remains unclear. The CDR3 totals 15 residues. V lost 2 bases to trimming and J lost 2 bases, with 10 bases between them. Per the germline V gene, CDR1 is MNHNS and CDR2 is SASEGT. CDR3 loop: CASSELGNPGNTIYF. CDR3 coding DNA: TGTGCCAGCAGTGAACTGGGGAATCCTGGAAACACCATATATTTT.